The present entry profiles one T cell receptor (beta chain) with its context. Germline V CDR1 and CDR2: GTSNPN, SVGIG (reference sequence). V was clipped by 1 base and J by 7 bases, with 8 bases between them. This CDR3 has 12 amino acids. This specimen belongs to a study of CD8+ T cells in alopecia areata. The authors extracted RNA and reverse transcribed it into cDNA as the sequencing template. Generated by immunoSEQ multiplex PCR, the TCRdb table keeps only in-frame clones and is missing some. Here the sample spans 120,000 or so clones, 47% being singletons. The gene calls are TRBV30 and TRBJ2-1; a possible D gene is TRBD1 (5 bases). This clonotype originated in a human donor with alopecia areata. The sample consisted of NKG2D-low CD8+ T cells sorted from blood. The CDR3 region has the DNA TGTGCCTGGAGTGCGACAGCAAATGAGCAGTTCTTC. This codes for CAWSATANEQFF.